This T cell receptor beta chain was identified during a study of cytomegalovirus exposure and HLA in healthy donors. CDR1 is SNHLY, CDR2 FYNNEI, per germline. V lost 3 bases and J 0 bases, leaving 9 bases between the germline ends. The CDR3 is 14 amino acids. In the PCR, 60 Vbeta and 13 Jbeta primers were used. The data were produced by immunoSEQ multiplex PCR, yet TCRdb's version contains in-frame clones alone and is incomplete. The sample lists approximately 140,000 clones; around 84% were seen once. The V call is TRBV2, the J call TRBJ2-7; D perhaps matches TRBD2 (5 bases). Sequenced sample: PBMCs. The source of this sequence is a man between 50 and 59 years old in good health and CMV-seronegative. CDR3 region: CASSEQRSSYEQYF. As DNA, the CDR3 is TGTGCCAGCAGTGAGCAGCGGAGCTCCTACGAGCAGTACTTC.